This T cell receptor beta chain was identified in a study of T cell repertoires in ileal Crohn's disease. Overall study: All patients had surgery for stricturing (approximately 60%) or penetrating (approximately 39%) disease.

Time point in this sample: neoterminal ileum biopsy at postoperative endoscopy, about 6 months after surgery. CDR1 SGHNT and CDR2 YYREEE come from the germline V gene (reference sequence). The CDR3 spans 12 residues. V was trimmed by 0 bases and J by 2 bases, leaving 2 bases between them. Using immunoSEQ multiplex PCR, the repertoire was profiled, and TCRdb retains in-frame clones only, with some absent. The table includes approximately 13,000 clones, 60% to 80% detected once. V is TRBV5-4 and J is TRBJ2-5; D gene uncertain. This sequence originates from an adult with Crohn's disease. The sequenced sample was ileal tissue. The CDR3 region is CASSLGQETQYF. Here the CDR3 DNA reads TGTGCCAGCAGCTTGGGTCAAGAGACCCAGTACTTC.